This T cell receptor beta chain derives from a study of OX40 agonist ivuxolimab in advanced cancers. Whole-study findings and limits: On average, a greater number of expanded clones characterised CD8+ T cells relative to CD4+. Part of the nonresponder group also had normalized T-cell clonal expansion that was low. Partial responders treated at 0.1-3.0 mg/kg exhibited clonal expansion among the lowest measured.

Baseline was the first blood sampling point, followed by cycle 4 day 1 and cycle 7 day 1. Data came from immunoSEQ multiplex PCR; TCRdb stores just in-frame clones and leaves some out. There are roughly 80,000 clones in the sample; over 85% occur only once, and 2% to 3% lies in the top ten. CDR3 length: 13 residues. Germline-derived CDR1 and CDR2 are WNHNN and SYGVQD (reference sequence). The V segment lost 4 bases and the J segment 4 bases; nucleotides outside the gene matches: 2. To note about this clone: Its cognate antigen is unknown.

The sample was CD4+ or CD8+ T cells sorted from blood, taken in a trial of the OX40 agonist ivuxolimab. This clonotype was obtained from an adult with an advanced solid tumor such as melanoma, head and neck, liver or kidney cancer. The rearrangement joins TRBV10-1 to TRBJ1-1, with TRBD1 matching 8 bases. This CDR3 reads CASSVDRGTEAFF. The CDR3 DNA follows: TGCGCCAGCAGTGTAGACAGGGGCACTGAAGCTTTCTTT.